This is a list of T cell receptor beta chains from one sample in a study of beta chain features in type 1 diabetes. The repertoire was sequenced with immunoSEQ multiplex PCR; TCRdb's copy has only in-frame clones and lacks some. Of 220,000 or so clones listed, approximately 70% are singletons. What was sequenced was naive CD4+ T cells from blood. The receptors derive from a man aged 30-40 years in good health. CDR3s include the opening cysteine and the closing phenylalanine or tryptophan. Each record gives: CDR3 length, J gene, V gene, clone size, D gene, CDR3 protein, CDR3 DNA. D genes are given only for firm matches. Rows give clone size only sometimes, using once, few, many, or a class for an expanded clone.

14 | TRBJ1-1 | TRBV30 | few | TRBD1 | CAWDLTGEGTEAFF | TGTGCCTGGGACCTGACAGGGGAAGGCACTGAAGCTTTCTTT
14 | TRBJ2-1 | TRBV4-2 | . | TRBD2 | CASSPGTSDNEQFF | TGTGCCAGCAGCCCCGGGACTAGCGACAATGAGCAGTTCTTC
16 | TRBJ2-5 | TRBV30 | . | TRBD2 | CAWSKRAGGYQETQYF | TGTGCCTGGAGTAAGCGAGCGGGAGGGTACCAAGAGACCCAGTACTTC
13 | TRBJ1-2 | TRBV7-9 | . | TRBD1 | CASSSGTVYGYTF | TGTGCCAGCAGCTCCGGGACAGTCTATGGCTACACCTTC
13 | TRBJ2-3 | TRBV29-1 | . | . | CSVDSGRTDTQYF | TGCAGCGTTGATTCCGGGCGGACAGATACGCAGTATTTT
16 | TRBJ2-3 | TRBV9 | . | TRBD2 | CASSVTGTSGTDTQYF | TGTGCCAGCAGCGTAACCGGGACTAGCGGCACAGATACGCAGTATTTT
12 | TRBJ2-4 | TRBV25-1 | . | . | CASSESGNIQYF | TGTGCCAGCAGTGAATCTGGGAACATTCAGTACTTC
13 | TRBJ2-5 | TRBV29-1 | . | . | CSVAGARRETQYF | TGCAGCGTTGCCGGGGCTAGGAGGGAGACCCAGTACTTC
15 | TRBJ1-1 | TRBV9 | few | . | CASSPGGVGKTEAFF | TGTGCCAGCAGCCCTGGCGGGGTTGGGAAAACTGAAGCTTTCTTT
15 | TRBJ2-7 | TRBV5-1 | . | . | CASSSRPGSSYEQYF | TGCGCCAGCAGCTCCCGGCCGGGTAGCTCCTACGAGCAGTACTTC
14 | TRBJ2-3 | TRBV4-1 | few | . | CASSQPLRADTQYF | TGCGCCAGCAGCCAACCCCTGAGGGCAGATACGCAGTATTTT
12 | TRBJ2-7 | TRBV13 | once | . | CASRYSSYEQYF | TGTGCCAGCCGGTACAGCTCCTACGAGCAGTACTTC
14 | TRBJ1-5 | TRBV6-5 | few | . | CASSYGAGLQPQHF | TGTGCCAGCAGTTACGGGGCAGGGTTGCAGCCCCAGCATTTT
16 | TRBJ2-1 | TRBV29-1 | . | . | CSVEEPLANSYNEQFF | TGCAGCGTTGAAGAGCCTCTAGCGAACTCCTACAATGAGCAGTTCTTC
15 | TRBJ1-1 | TRBV30 | . | TRBD1 | CAWSRGTGRGTEAFF | TGTGCCTGGAGCCGCGGGACAGGGAGAGGCACTGAAGCTTTCTTT
14 | TRBJ2-7 | TRBV7-2 | . | . | CASSSFGGPSEQYF | TGTGCCAGCAGTTCCTTCGGGGGGCCCTCGGAGCAGTACTTC
13 | TRBJ2-1 | TRBV28 | . | . | CASSPRDFRLQFF | TGTGCCAGCAGTCCAAGGGACTTCAGGTTGCAGTTCTTC
12 | TRBJ2-1 | TRBV29-1 | . | . | CSARTGYNEQFF | TGCAGCGCACGTACAGGGTACAATGAGCAGTTCTTC
13 | TRBJ2-4 | TRBV27 | . | TRBD1 | CASNHQGVGIQYF | TGTGCCAGCAACCACCAGGGGGTTGGCATTCAGTACTTC
15 | TRBJ2-7 | TRBV5-6 | . | . | CASSPSGRGGYEQYF | TGTGCCAGCAGCCCCTCTGGTAGGGGAGGCTACGAGCAGTACTTC
11 | TRBJ1-1 | TRBV20-1 | few | . | CSASRGGEAFF | TGCAGTGCTAGCAGGGGAGGTGAAGCTTTCTTT
15 | TRBJ1-2 | TRBV9 | . | . | CASTTQERPNYGYTF | TGTGCCAGCACCACCCAGGAGCGTCCTAACTATGGCTACACCTTC
14 | TRBJ2-3 | TRBV6-5 | . | . | CASSYRADTDTQYF | TGTGCCAGCAGTTACCGAGCGGACACAGATACGCAGTATTTT
14 | TRBJ2-3 | TRBV15 | . | TRBD1 | CATSRKTGGDTQYF | TGTGCCACCAGCAGAAAAACAGGGGGAGATACGCAGTATTTT
14 | TRBJ2-1 | TRBV5-1 | . | . | CASSSELVLTEQFF | TGCGCCAGCAGCTCAGAACTAGTCCTCACTGAGCAGTTCTTC
15 | TRBJ2-5 | TRBV4-2 | . | . | CASSIRSSLGETQYF | TGTGCCAGCAGCATCCGGAGTAGTCTGGGGGAGACCCAGTACTTC
18 | TRBJ2-4 | TRBV28 | . | TRBD1 | CASSLGGRQGSAKNIQYF | TGTGCCAGCAGCTTAGGGGGACGACAGGGGTCGGCCAAAAACATTCAGTACTTC
16 | TRBJ2-1 | TRBV2 | few | . | CASMVALEGGINEQFF | TGTGCCAGCATGGTAGCTCTTGAGGGGGGAATCAATGAGCAGTTCTTC
12 | TRBJ2-7 | TRBV29-1 | . | . | CSVGRAPYEQYF | TGCAGCGTTGGCAGGGCCCCCTACGAGCAGTACTTC
15 | TRBJ1-2 | TRBV15 | once | . | CATSRSNDIGYGYTF | TGTGCCACCAGCAGATCCAATGATATAGGGTATGGCTACACCTTC
11 | TRBJ2-3 | TRBV20-1 | . | . | CSARDGDTQYF | TGCAGTGCTAGAGATGGTGATACGCAGTATTTT
11 | TRBJ1-2 | TRBV29-1 | . | TRBD1 | CSVGQGAGYTF | TGCAGCGTGGGACAGGGGGCTGGCTACACCTTC
14 | TRBJ2-5 | TRBV10-3 | . | . | CAISGIQGRETQYF | TGTGCCATCAGTGGGATACAGGGTAGGGAGACCCAGTACTTC
11 | TRBJ2-7 | TRBV25-1 | . | . | CASSVTYEQYF | TGTGCCAGCAGTGTTACCTACGAGCAGTACTTC
13 | TRBJ2-5 | TRBV30 | . | . | CAWEGQKQETQYF | TGTGCCTGGGAGGGCCAGAAACAAGAGACCCAGTACTTC
14 | TRBJ1-2 | TRBV2 | . | . | CASSQDSPQHGYTF | TGTGCCAGCAGTCAAGACAGCCCCCAGCATGGCTACACCTTC
13 | TRBJ2-5 | TRBV30 | . | . | CAWSVHSQKTQYF | TGTGCCTGGAGTGTACACTCCCAAAAGACCCAGTACTTC
12 | TRBJ1-4 | TRBV10-3 | once | TRBD1 | CATGTAHEKLFF | TGTGCCACCGGGACAGCCCATGAAAAACTGTTTTTT
12 | TRBJ2-7 | TRBV15 | few | TRBD2 | CATSRVAGSQYF | TGTGCCACCAGCAGAGTAGCGGGAAGCCAGTACTTC
13 | TRBJ1-4 | TRBV5-4 | . | . | CASSAAGREKLFF | TGTGCCAGCAGCGCCGCTGGGAGGGAAAAACTGTTTTTT
14 | TRBJ2-7 | TRBV25-1 | . | TRBD2 | CASSAGLAGYEQYF | TGTGCCAGCAGTGCGGGACTAGCAGGCTACGAGCAGTACTTC
13 | TRBJ2-3 | TRBV30 | few | . | CAWSPSNTDTQYF | TGTGCCTGGAGTCCTTCCAATACAGATACGCAGTATTTT
15 | TRBJ1-4 | TRBV29-1 | . | TRBD1 | CSVEDRGRANEKLFF | TGCAGCGTCGAGGACAGGGGGCGGGCTAATGAAAAACTGTTTTTT
14 | TRBJ2-5 | TRBV11-2 | . | TRBD1 | CASSLRTGVETQYF | TGTGCCAGCAGCCTGCGGACAGGGGTCGAGACCCAGTACTTC
10 | TRBJ2-1 | TRBV11-2 | . | . | CASSFTEQFF | TGTGCCAGCAGCTTTACAGAGCAGTTCTTC
16 | TRBJ2-1 | TRBV4-2 | . | TRBD2 | CASSQDTGLAENEQFF | TGTGCCAGCAGCCAAGATACGGGACTAGCTGAGAATGAGCAGTTCTTC
14 | TRBJ1-5 | TRBV30 | . | . | CAWSQDSINQPQHF | TGTGCCTGGAGTCAGGACAGTATTAATCAGCCCCAGCATTTT
11 | TRBJ1-1 | TRBV29-1 | few | . | CSSLLGPEAFF | TGCAGCTCCCTACTGGGGCCTGAAGCTTTCTTT
14 | TRBJ1-5 | TRBV11-2 | . | . | CASSPDLRDQPQHF | TGTGCCAGCAGCCCGGACCTTCGGGATCAGCCCCAGCATTTT
16 | TRBJ2-1 | TRBV4-1 | . | TRBD2 | CASSLSGSNTYNEQFF | TGCGCCAGCAGCCTGAGCGGGAGCAACACCTACAATGAGCAGTTCTTC
13 | TRBJ1-1 | TRBV21-1 | . | . | CASSTQGNTEAFF | TGTGCCAGCAGCACCCAGGGGAACACTGAAGCTTTCTTT
13 | TRBJ2-3 | TRBV29-1 | . | . | CSVDSTGADTQYF | TGCAGCGTTGACTCTACTGGAGCTGATACGCAGTATTTT
14 | TRBJ1-1 | TRBV29-1 | . | . | CSFRKQGYYTEAFF | TGCAGCTTTCGGAAACAGGGCTATTACACTGAAGCTTTCTTT
13 | TRBJ2-1 | TRBV29-1 | . | TRBD2 | CSGRLAEYNEQFF | TGCAGCGGGAGACTAGCGGAGTACAATGAGCAGTTCTTC
16 | TRBJ1-2 | TRBV29-1 | . | . | CSVEKRDKGDNYGYTF | TGCAGCGTTGAAAAGAGGGACAAAGGGGATAACTATGGCTACACCTTC
15 | TRBJ2-6 | TRBV10-3 | few | TRBD1 | CAISTGGAGANVLTF | TGTGCCATCAGTACAGGGGGCGCTGGGGCCAACGTCCTGACTTTC
14 | TRBJ2-3 | TRBV2 | . | . | CASSEAGSGDTQYF | TGTGCCAGCAGTGAAGCAGGATCGGGGGATACGCAGTATTTT